The TCR beta chain under discussion was sequenced for a study of a mutant IDH1 vaccine in newly diagnosed glioma (dated by TCRdb to the early 2020s). Background for the entire study: Patients received eight vaccinations in weeks 1, 3, 5, 7, 11, 15, 19 and 23, corresponding to visits V03 through V10. Vaccination began 4-6 weeks after radiotherapy alone, or alongside temozolomide cycles in the chemotherapy-containing groups. The approximately 30 treated patients were approximately 62% male and about 38% female, with a mean age of approximately 40 years. Prior to enrollment, standard therapy consisting of radiotherapy alone, temozolomide alone, or radiochemotherapy with temozolomide had been administered to patients, with the combination being received by most patients. Peripheral blood was drawn at six visits: V03 (baseline), V05, V07, V10, V12 and V13. Longitudinal TCRB deep sequencing was done for about two dozen treated patients, wherever samples were available for exploratory analyses. Overall study results and their limits: Vaccine-induced immune responses across multiple MHC alleles were detected in around 92% of patients. According to the authors, sample limitations meant that analyses of patient blood samples could not be reproduced. No apparent relationship was observed between pseudoprogression and alterations in the top peripheral T cell clonotypes detected by TCRB sequencing. Selection of PBMC samples for TCRB deep sequencing was based on availability.

With regard to this clone: Its recognized antigen is unknown. Base qualities were left out, and no much larger clone turns up one base away.

Library preparation employed the immunoSEQ multiplex PCR assay. The hsTCRB Kit was used according to the manufacturer's protocol to amplify rearranged TCR beta chain sequences. An Illumina MiSeq was used to sequence the TCRB libraries. The source study handled its data this way. Demultiplexing, trimming and gene mapping were performed with the kit vendor's proprietary platform. Not all clones reach the TCRdb copy of this immuneACCESS table, which keeps in-frame sequences only. Checked studies attribute under half of the gap to unresolved V genes and leave the rest unexplained. The V and J calls and clone size come from that table; D and trimming were worked out from the DNA. The table for this sample lists about 83,000 clones; around 90% of them were counted only once. The ten most abundant clones make up 0.56% of the sample. Deletion took 0 bases off V and 3 bases off J, with a span of 11 bases between the germline ends. As encoded in the germline V gene, CDR1 is LGHNA while CDR2 is YNFKEQ. There are 15 amino acids in the CDR3, from cysteine to phenylalanine inclusive. Only the CDR3 DNA is retained, 45 bases long and in frame from the first base.

The time point label of this sample denotes: week 5, during vaccination. Every vaccine dose consisted of 300 ug of a 20-mer mutant IDH1 peptide in Montanide, administered subcutaneously together with topical imiquimod. All donors had newly diagnosed IDH1-mutant astrocytomas of WHO grade 3 or 4 that showed loss of nuclear ATRX. The samples were drawn from NOA16, a multicentre, single-arm, open-label phase I trial in Germany that tested a mutant IDH1 peptide vaccine in humans for the first time. Genomic DNA for TCRB sequencing was isolated from EDTA blood with the DNeasy Blood and Tissue Kit. The chain joins TRBV4-2 to TRBJ1-2; the D gene lacks a confident call. The TCR originated in a woman aged 45-59 years with glioma. This specimen consisted of PBMCs, obtained from a glioma patient whose treatment included an IDH1 peptide vaccine. The CDR3 protein sequence reads: CASSQDLSRYYGYTF. The nucleotide sequence reads TGTGCCAGCAGCCAAGATCTGTCCCGGTACTATGGCTACACCTTC.